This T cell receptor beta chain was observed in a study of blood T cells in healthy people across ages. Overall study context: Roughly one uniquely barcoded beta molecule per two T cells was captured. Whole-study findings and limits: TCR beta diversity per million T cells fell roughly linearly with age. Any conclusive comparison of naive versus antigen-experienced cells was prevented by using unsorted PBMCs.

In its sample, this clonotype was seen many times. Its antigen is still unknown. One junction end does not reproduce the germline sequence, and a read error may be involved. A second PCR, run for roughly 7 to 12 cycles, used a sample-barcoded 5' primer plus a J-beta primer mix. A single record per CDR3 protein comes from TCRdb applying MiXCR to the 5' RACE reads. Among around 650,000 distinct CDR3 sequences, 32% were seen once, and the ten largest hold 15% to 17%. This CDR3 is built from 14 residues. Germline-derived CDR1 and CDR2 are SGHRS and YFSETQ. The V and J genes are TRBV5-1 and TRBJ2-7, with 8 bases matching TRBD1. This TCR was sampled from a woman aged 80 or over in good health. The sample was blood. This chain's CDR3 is CASSPGTGFHEQYF. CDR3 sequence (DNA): TGTGCCAGCAGTCCCGGGACAGGTTTCCACGAGCAGTACTTC.